Below are 14 T cell receptor beta chains sequenced from a single sample in a study of T-cell reconstitution after alpha-beta-depleted transplantation in children (dated by TCRdb to the mid-2010s). The method was PCR. The sample was run on an Illumina HiSeq 2500. TCR libraries were prepared with molecular barcoding, using unique molecular identifiers to normalize TCRbeta repertoire quantification. TCRdb passed the public sequencing reads through fastp at Q25 and MiXCR, retaining productive beta sequences. Under each unique CDR3 protein, matching rows form one entry showing the most common genes and DNA. This sample holds 450,000 to 600,000 distinct CDR3 sequences; around 19% were observed only once. The ten largest clones take up 3.3% of the sample. The material sequenced was PBMCs from the stem cell graft donor, taken from the stem cell graft. The receptor source for this set is a human donor who donated a stem cell graft to a child with acute lymphoblastic leukemia.

This chain links TRBV12-3 or TRBV12-4 with TRBJ2-7; D is uncertain. V was clipped by 3 bases and J by 4 bases, with 13 bases between them. The CDR3 runs 14 residues. The CDR3 protein is CASSLGSDGYEQYF. Here the CDR3 DNA reads TGTGCCAGCAGTTTGGGCAGTGACGGGTACGAGCAGTACTTC.

V is TRBV5-1 and J is TRBJ2-1; D perhaps matches TRBD1 (6 bases). Trimming left V 2 bases short and J 4 bases short, with 16 bases between. Germline lookup yields CDR1 SGHRS and CDR2 YFSETQ. The CDR3 spans 16 residues. The CDR3 sequence: CASSFNRVGKYNEQFF. DNA for the CDR3: TGCGCCAGCAGCTTCAACAGGGTGGGGAAATACAATGAGCAGTTCTTC. The variable domain in full, completed from reference TRBV5-1 and TRBJ2-1, reads KAGVTQTPRYLIKTRGQQVTLSCSPISGHRSVSWYQQTPGQGLQFLFEYFSETQRNKGNFPGRFSGRQFSNSRSEMNVSTLELGDSALYLCASSFNRVGKYNEQFFGPGTRLTVL.

This clonotype was counted between two and nine times. The chain is built from TRBV4-2 and TRBJ2-3, with TRBD2 matching over 9 bases. V lost 1 base to trimming and J lost 5 bases; unmatched junction nucleotides: 1. Germline lookup yields CDR1 LGHNA and CDR2 YNFKEQ. The length of the CDR3 is 14 residues. The CDR3 nucleotides read TGTGCCAGCAGCCAAGCACTAGCGGGAGATACGCAGTATTTT. This encodes CASSQALAGDTQYF.

This chain joins TRBV14 and TRBJ1-1; TRBD1 matches 7 bases. After removal of 4 bases from V and 1 base from J, the junction contained 6 bases not matched to a gene. The CDR3 covers 15 residues. Germline assignment: CDR1 SGHDN and CDR2 FVKESK. The CDR3 loop reads CASSPKTGKNTEAFF. CDR3 nucleotide sequence: TGTGCCAGCAGCCCAAAGACAGGGAAGAACACTGAAGCTTTCTTT.

The J gene is TRBJ1-3, the V gene TRBV20-1; D remains ambiguous. This CDR3 is built from 13 residues. Germline lookup yields CDR1 DFQATT and CDR2 SNEGSKA (reference sequence). The germline V and J ends were trimmed by 7 bases and 0 bases, with 10 bases remaining between them. In DNA, the CDR3 is TGCAGTGTTTCGACCTTCTCTGGAAACACCATATATTTT. It yields the protein CSVSTFSGNTIYF.

This clonotype was counted at least ten times. The chain employs TRBV29-1 and TRBJ1-2; 9 nucleotides align to TRBD1. CDR3 length: 19 amino acids. The J segment lost 0 bases and the V segment lost 6 bases, leaving 20 bases of the junction unmatched. The germline CDR1 and CDR2 sequences are SQVTM and ANQGSEA. CDR3 sequence reads: CSVGSLRDRDRYANYGYTF. For the CDR3, the DNA is TGCAGCGTGGGGTCTTTGCGGGACAGGGATCGTTACGCTAACTATGGCTACACCTTC.

J is TRBJ2-1 and V is TRBV9; 8 nucleotides align to TRBD1. CDR1 is SGDLS, CDR2 YYNGEE, per germline. This CDR3 spans 14 amino acids. The trim removed 3 bases at V and 4 bases at J, leaving 3 bases unmatched. The CDR3 reads CASSGRTGYNEQFF. The CDR3 nucleotides read TGTGCCAGCAGCGGAAGGACAGGGTACAATGAGCAGTTCTTC.

The chain links TRBV20-1 to TRBJ2-3; TRBD2 matches at 9 bases. With 6 bases clipped from V and 2 bases from J, the junction kept 6 bases outside the gene matches. The germline gives CDR1 DFQATT, CDR2 SNEGSKA (reference sequence). The CDR3 contains 14 residues. The CDR3 spells CSAVLAGATDTQYF. The CDR3 nucleotides are TGCAGTGCGGTACTAGCGGGTGCCACAGATACGCAGTATTTT.

The chain joins TRBV6-5 to TRBJ2-7; 8 bases are a match to TRBD2. With V trimmed by 2 bases and J by 0 bases, 3 bases remained unmatched. The CDR3 is 15 amino acids. Germline V gives CDR1 MNHEY, CDR2 SVGAGI. This CDR3 is CASSYGSGNSYEQYF. CDR3 sequence (DNA): TGTGCCAGCAGTTACGGTAGCGGGAACTCCTACGAGCAGTACTTC.

This chain uses TRBV12-3 or TRBV12-4 with TRBJ1-5; D perhaps matches TRBD1 (6 bases). Trimming shortened V by 4 bases and J by 11 bases, and 18 bases separated the two germline ends. This CDR3 is 14 amino acids long. This chain's CDR3 is CASSYPGQPSAQHF. CDR3 coding DNA: TGTGCCAGCAGTTATCCGGGACAACCGTCGGCCCAGCATTTT.

This clonotype was picked up a small number of times. The chain has TRBV29-1 and TRBJ2-1, with D perhaps matching TRBD2 (6 bases). The germline V gene has CDR1 SQVTM and CDR2 ANQGSEA. The V end lost 3 bases, the J end lost 4 bases, and 16 bases lay between the germline ends. CDR3 length equals 15 residues. CDR3 sequence: CSVDSGTASYNEQFF. CDR3 DNA: TGCAGCGTTGATAGCGGAACTGCCTCATACAATGAGCAGTTCTTC.

The chain joins TRBV21-1 to TRBJ2-7; TRBD2 was called by the table and not checked on the DNA. TRBV21-1 counts as a pseudogene. This CDR3 has 15 residues. The CDR3 nucleotides are TGTGCCAGGAAGTTGACAGGGCCCTACTCCTACGAGCAGTACTTC. This translates into CARKLTGPYSYEQYF.

The rearrangement uses TRBV4-1 and TRBJ2-1; D is possibly TRBD1 (5 bases). The CDR3 runs 18 residues. Trimming took off 3 bases at V and 7 bases at J, with 25 bases between the two ends. CDR1 and CDR2 from the germline V gene are MGHRA and YSYEKL. The chain's CDR3 is CASSQGPFRPVDWNEQFF. CDR3 DNA: TGCGCCAGCAGCCAGGGGCCTTTCCGTCCAGTAGACTGGAATGAGCAGTTCTTC.

A few counts support this clonotype. The chain employs TRBV3-1 and TRBJ2-1; 9 nucleotides line up with TRBD2. The length of the CDR3 is 16 residues. V shed 6 bases, J shed 4 bases, and the junction held 10 bases outside the gene matches. Germline loops: CDR1 LGHDT, CDR2 YNNKEL (reference sequence). The CDR3 DNA reads as TGTGCCAGCAGTCCCTCGCGCGGGAGGGGGTACAATGAGCAGTTCTTC. Its protein product is CASSPSRGRGYNEQFF.